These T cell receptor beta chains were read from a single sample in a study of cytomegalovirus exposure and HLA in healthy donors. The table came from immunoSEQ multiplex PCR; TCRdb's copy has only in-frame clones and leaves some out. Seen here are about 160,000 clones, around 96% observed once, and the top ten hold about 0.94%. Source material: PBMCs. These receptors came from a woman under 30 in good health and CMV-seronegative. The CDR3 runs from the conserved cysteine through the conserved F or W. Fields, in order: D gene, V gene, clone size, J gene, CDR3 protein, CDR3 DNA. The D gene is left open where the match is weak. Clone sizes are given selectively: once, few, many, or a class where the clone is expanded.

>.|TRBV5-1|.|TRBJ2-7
CASKAGQTSSYEQYF
TGCGCCAGCAAAGCGGGACAAACGAGCTCCTACGAGCAGTACTTC
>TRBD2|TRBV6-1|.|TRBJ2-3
CASSELLAGADTQYF
TGTGCCAGCAGTGAATTACTAGCGGGAGCAGATACGCAGTATTTT
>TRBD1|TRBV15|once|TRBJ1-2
CATSQKIQGAPGYTF
TGTGCCACCAGCCAAAAGATCCAGGGGGCGCCTGGCTACACCTTC
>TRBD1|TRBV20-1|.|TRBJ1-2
CSAETGSYTF
TGCAGTGCTGAGACAGGGAGCTACACCTTC
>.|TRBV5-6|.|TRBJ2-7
CASTIAVELATYEQYF
TGTGCCAGCACGATAGCGGTGGAGCTAGCGACCTACGAGCAGTACTTC
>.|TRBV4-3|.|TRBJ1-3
CASSQDGSSGNTIYF
TGCGCCAGCAGCCAAGATGGCAGCTCTGGAAACACCATATATTTT
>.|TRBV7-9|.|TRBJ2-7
CASSLVGEREQYF
TGTGCCAGCAGCTTAGTGGGAGAGCGGGAGCAGTACTTC
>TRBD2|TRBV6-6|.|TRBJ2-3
CASSYTSGGAKDTQYF
TGTGCCAGCAGTTACACTAGCGGGGGGGCAAAAGATACGCAGTATTTT
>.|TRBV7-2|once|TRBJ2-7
CASSLPGTYEQYF
TGTGCCAGCAGCTTACCGGGAACCTACGAGCAGTACTTC
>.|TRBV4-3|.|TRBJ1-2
CASSQGNDAYYYGYTF
TGCGCCAGCAGCCAAGGTAACGATGCTTACTACTATGGCTACACCTTC
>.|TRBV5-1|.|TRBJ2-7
CASSTTGQEQYF
TGCGCCAGCAGCACCACAGGGCAGGAGCAGTACTTC
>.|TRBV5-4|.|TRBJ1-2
CASSLGYSGYTF
TGTGCCAGCAGCTTGGGGTACTCCGGCTACACCTTC
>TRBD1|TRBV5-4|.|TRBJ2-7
CASTRQGTAYEQYF
TGTGCCAGCACCAGACAGGGAACTGCCTACGAGCAGTACTTC
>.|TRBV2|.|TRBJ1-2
CASSVGRYYGYTF
TGTGCCAGCAGTGTAGGCAGGTACTATGGCTACACCTTC
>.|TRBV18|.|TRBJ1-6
CASSPSDRQNSPLHF
TGTGCCAGCTCACCATCGGACAGACAAAATTCACCCCTCCACTTT
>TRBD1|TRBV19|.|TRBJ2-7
CASSTGTGGRDEQYF
TGTGCCAGTAGTACTGGGACAGGGGGAAGAGACGAGCAGTACTTC
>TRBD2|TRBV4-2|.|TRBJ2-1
CASSHFLPTSGESSYNEQFF
TGTGCCAGCAGCCACTTCCTCCCTACTAGCGGGGAGAGCTCCTACAATGAGCAGTTCTTC
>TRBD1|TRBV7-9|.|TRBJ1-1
CASSPGQGFTEAFF
TGTGCCAGCAGCCCGGGACAGGGTTTCACTGAAGCTTTCTTT
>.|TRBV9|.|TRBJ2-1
CASSVGVPGTPTYNEQFF
TGTGCCAGCAGCGTGGGCGTCCCCGGGACACCGACCTACAATGAGCAGTTCTTC
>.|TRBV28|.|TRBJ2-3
CASKKGVDTQYF
TGTGCCAGCAAAAAGGGGGTGGATACGCAGTATTTT
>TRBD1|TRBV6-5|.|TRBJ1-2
CASSQRQGYGYTF
TGTGCCAGCAGCCAACGACAGGGATATGGCTACACCTTC
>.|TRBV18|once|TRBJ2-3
CASSPAGDTDTQYF
TGTGCCAGCTCACCAGCAGGGGACACAGATACGCAGTATTTT
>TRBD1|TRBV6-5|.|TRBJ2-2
CASSTTTGLAGELFF
TGTGCCAGCAGTACGACGACAGGGTTGGCCGGGGAGCTGTTTTTT
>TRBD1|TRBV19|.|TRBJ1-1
CASSDRGHTEAFF
TGTGCCAGTAGTGACAGGGGGCATACTGAAGCTTTCTTT
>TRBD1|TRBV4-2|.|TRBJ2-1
CASSNRDRGTNEQFF
TGTGCCAGCAGCAACCGGGACAGGGGAACCAATGAGCAGTTCTTC
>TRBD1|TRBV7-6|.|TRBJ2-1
CASSWDSSYNEQFF
TGTGCCAGCAGCTGGGACAGTTCCTACAATGAGCAGTTCTTC
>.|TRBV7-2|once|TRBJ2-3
CASSLNRGATDTQYF
TGTGCCAGCAGCTTAAATCGGGGGGCCACAGATACGCAGTATTTT
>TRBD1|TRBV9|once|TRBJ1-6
CASSVGDRGTPLHF
TGTGCCAGCAGCGTAGGGGACAGGGGGACACCCCTCCACTTT
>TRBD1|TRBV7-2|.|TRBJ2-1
CASSQAGTGSNEQFF
TGTGCCAGCAGCCAGGCCGGGACAGGCAGCAATGAGCAGTTCTTC
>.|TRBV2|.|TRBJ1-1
CASSERRPNTEAFF
TGTGCCAGCAGTGAGAGGCGGCCGAACACTGAAGCTTTCTTT
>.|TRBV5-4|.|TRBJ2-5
CASSLDQSGTQYF
TGTGCCAGCAGCTTGGATCAATCGGGGACCCAGTACTTC
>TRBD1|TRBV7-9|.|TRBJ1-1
CASSLGQGRTEAFF
TGTGCCAGCAGCTTGGGACAGGGACGGACTGAAGCTTTCTTT
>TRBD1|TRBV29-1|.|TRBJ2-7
CSVGTQGPFYEQYF
TGCAGCGTCGGGACACAGGGGCCCTTCTACGAGCAGTACTTC
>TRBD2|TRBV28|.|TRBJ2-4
CASSPGRTGGVLAKNIQYF
TGTGCCAGCAGTCCAGGTCGGACGGGGGGGGTTCTAGCCAAAAACATTCAGTACTTC
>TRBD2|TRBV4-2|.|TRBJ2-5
CASSQDPFGSSGVSVETQYF
TGTGCCAGCAGCCAAGACCCTTTTGGGAGTAGCGGGGTGTCTGTAGAGACCCAGTACTTC
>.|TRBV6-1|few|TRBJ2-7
CASTPATRSRFEQYF
TGTGCCAGCACCCCCGCGACCCGGTCGAGGTTCGAGCAGTACTTC
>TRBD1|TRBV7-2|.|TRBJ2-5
CASSPRDRQETQYF
TGTGCCAGCAGCCCGAGGGACAGACAAGAGACCCAGTACTTC
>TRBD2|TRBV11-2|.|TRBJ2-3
CASSLQRGNTDTQYF
TGTGCCAGCAGCTTACAGCGGGGGAACACAGATACGCAGTATTTT
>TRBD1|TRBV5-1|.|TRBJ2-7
CASSLEGTRFGTVHLEQYF
TGCGCCAGCAGCTTGGAGGGTACTAGGTTCGGGACAGTGCATCTCGAGCAGTACTTC
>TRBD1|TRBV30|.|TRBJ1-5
CAWRAQGNQPQHF
TGTGCCTGGAGGGCACAGGGGAATCAGCCCCAGCATTTT
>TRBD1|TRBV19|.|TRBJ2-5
CASRQGAETQYF
TGTGCCAGCCGACAGGGAGCAGAGACCCAGTACTTC
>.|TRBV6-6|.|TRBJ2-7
CASLRYPQSSYEQYF
TGTGCCAGCCTAAGATATCCCCAATCCTCCTACGAGCAGTACTTC
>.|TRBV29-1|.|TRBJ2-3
CSVTRGTDTQYF
TGCAGCGTTACCCGGGGGACAGATACGCAGTATTTT
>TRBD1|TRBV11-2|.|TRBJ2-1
CASSSIRDRSHNEQFF
TGTGCCAGCAGCTCCATCCGGGACAGAAGCCACAATGAGCAGTTCTTC
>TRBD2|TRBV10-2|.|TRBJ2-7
CASSESPGLAGRYEQYF
TGCGCCAGCAGTGAGTCTCCGGGACTAGCGGGGAGATACGAGCAGTACTTC
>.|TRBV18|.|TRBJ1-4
CASSKGAGEKLFF
TGTGCCAGCTCAAAGGGAGCGGGGGAAAAACTGTTTTTT
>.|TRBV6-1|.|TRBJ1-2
CASSEASRPTIGYTF
TGTGCCAGCAGTGAAGCGAGCCGCCCAACTATAGGCTACACCTTC
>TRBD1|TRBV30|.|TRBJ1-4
CAWSVPETGTYEKLFF
TGTGCCTGGAGTGTACCCGAGACAGGGACCTATGAAAAACTGTTTTTT